This TCR beta chain was captured in a study of blood T cell repertoires in COVID-19. Study background: COVID-19 samples, acute and convalescent, were from the United States, Italy and Spain. Sample material is recorded as cDNA or gDNA derived from T cells, B-cell-depleted T cells, or PBMCs.

The CDR3 spans 14 residues. V was pared by 10 bases and J by 4 bases, with 17 bases between. Per the germline V gene, CDR1 is LNHDA and CDR2 is SQIVND (reference sequence). Using immunoSEQ multiplex PCR, the repertoire was profiled, and TCRdb retains in-frame clones only, with some absent. The sample includes roughly 230,000 clones, 85% of them seen just once. This clonotype was sampled from a man in his forties with acute or convalescent COVID-19. This chain uses TRBV19 with TRBJ1-3; tentatively, D is TRBD1 (5 bases). The sample was peripheral blood. The CDR3 reads CATSLGGVGNTIYF. The CDR3, as DNA: TGTGCCACCTCTCTGGGGGGGGTCGGAAACACCATATATTTT. Full variable domain (outside the CDR3, taken from reference TRBV19 and TRBJ1-3): DGGITQSPKYLFRKEGQNVTLSCEQNLNHDAMYWYRQDPGQGLRLIYYSQIVNDFQKGDIAEGYSVSREKKESFPLTVTSAQKNPTAFYLCATSLGGVGNTIYFGEGSWLTVV.